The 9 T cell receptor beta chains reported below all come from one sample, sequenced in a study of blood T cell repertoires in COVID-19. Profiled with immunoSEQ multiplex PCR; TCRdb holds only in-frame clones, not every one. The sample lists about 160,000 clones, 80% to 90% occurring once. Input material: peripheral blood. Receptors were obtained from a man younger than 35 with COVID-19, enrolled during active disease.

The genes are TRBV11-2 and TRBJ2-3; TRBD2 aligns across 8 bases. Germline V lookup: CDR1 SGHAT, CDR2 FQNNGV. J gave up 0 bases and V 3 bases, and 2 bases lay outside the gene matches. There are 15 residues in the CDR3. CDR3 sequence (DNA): TGTGCCAGCAGCTTTAGCGGGATTAGCACAGATACGCAGTATTTT. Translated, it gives CASSFSGISTDTQYF.

CDR3 coding DNA: TGTGCCAGCAGCTTAGTCGCAGGCTCCTACAATGAGCAGTTCTTC. Amino acid sequence: CASSLVAGSYNEQFF. The chain carries TRBV7-9 and TRBJ2-1; D unresolved. V was trimmed by 1 base and J by 0 bases, leaving 7 bases between them. CDR1 SEHNR and CDR2 FQNEAQ come from the germline V gene (reference sequence). The CDR3 contains 15 residues.

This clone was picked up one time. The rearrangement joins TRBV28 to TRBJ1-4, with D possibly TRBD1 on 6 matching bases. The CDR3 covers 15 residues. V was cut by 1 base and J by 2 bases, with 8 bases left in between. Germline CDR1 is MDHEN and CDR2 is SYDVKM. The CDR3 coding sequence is TGTGCCAGCAGTTTATTAAGGGGGACTAATGAAAAACTGTTTTTT. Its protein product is CASSLLRGTNEKLFF.

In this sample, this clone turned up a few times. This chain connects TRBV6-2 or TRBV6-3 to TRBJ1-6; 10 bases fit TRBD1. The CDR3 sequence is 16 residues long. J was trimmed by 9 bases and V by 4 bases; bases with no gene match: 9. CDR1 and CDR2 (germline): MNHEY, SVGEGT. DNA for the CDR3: TGTGCCAGCAGTTTTCCTTTGACAGGGGGCATTTCACCCCTCCACTTT. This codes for CASSFPLTGGISPLHF.

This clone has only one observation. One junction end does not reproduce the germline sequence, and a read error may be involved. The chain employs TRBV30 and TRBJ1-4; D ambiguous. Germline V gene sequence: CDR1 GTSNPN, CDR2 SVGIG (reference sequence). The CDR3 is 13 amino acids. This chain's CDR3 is CAWSIGDNEKLLF. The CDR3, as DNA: TGTGCCTGGAGTATCGGAGATAATGAAAAACTGCTTTTT. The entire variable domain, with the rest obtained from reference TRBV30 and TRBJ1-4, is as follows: SQTIHQWPATLVQPVGSPLSLECTVEGTSNPNLYWYRQAAGRGLQLLFYSVGIGQISSEVPQNLSASRPQDRQFILSSKKLLLSDSGFYLCAWSIGDNEKLLFGSGTQLSVL.

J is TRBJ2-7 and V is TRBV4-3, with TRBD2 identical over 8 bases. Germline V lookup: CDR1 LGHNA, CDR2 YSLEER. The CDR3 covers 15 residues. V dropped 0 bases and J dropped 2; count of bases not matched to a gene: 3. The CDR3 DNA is TGCGCCAGCAGCCAAGATGGTAGCGGGACCTACGAGCAGTACTTC. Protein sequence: CASSQDGSGTYEQYF.

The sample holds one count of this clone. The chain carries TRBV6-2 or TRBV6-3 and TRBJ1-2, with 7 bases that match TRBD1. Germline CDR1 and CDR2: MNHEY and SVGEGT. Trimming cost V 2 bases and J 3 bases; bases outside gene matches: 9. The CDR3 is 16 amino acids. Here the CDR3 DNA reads TGTGCCAGCAGTTACCGCCTCGACAGGGTGGACTATGGCTACACCTTC. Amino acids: CASSYRLDRVDYGYTF.

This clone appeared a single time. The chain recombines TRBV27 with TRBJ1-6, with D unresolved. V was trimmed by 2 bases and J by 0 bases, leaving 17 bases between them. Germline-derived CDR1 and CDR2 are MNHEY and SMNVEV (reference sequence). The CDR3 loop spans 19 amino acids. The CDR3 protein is CASSLGSDGGSSYNSPLHF. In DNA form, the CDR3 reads TGTGCCAGCAGTTTAGGATCAGACGGAGGGAGCTCCTATAATTCACCCCTCCACTTT.

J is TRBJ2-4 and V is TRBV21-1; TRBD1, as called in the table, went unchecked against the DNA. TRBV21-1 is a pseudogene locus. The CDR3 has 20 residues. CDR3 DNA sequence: TGTGCCCGACAGGGGGCTATCGCGGGAACCCGAGAATGGGGCAAAAACATTCAGTACTTC. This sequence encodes CARQGAIAGTREWGKNIQYF.